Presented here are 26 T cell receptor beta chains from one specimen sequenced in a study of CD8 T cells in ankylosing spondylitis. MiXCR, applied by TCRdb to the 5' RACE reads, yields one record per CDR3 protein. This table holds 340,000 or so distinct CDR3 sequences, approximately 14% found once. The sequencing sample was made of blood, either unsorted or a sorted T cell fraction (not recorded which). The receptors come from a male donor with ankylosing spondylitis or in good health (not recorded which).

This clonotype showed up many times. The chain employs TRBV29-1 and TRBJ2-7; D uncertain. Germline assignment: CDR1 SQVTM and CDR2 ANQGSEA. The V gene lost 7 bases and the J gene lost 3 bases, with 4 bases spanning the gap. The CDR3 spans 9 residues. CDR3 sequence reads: CSGVYEQYF. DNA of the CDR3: TGCAGCGGGGTCTACGAGCAGTACTTC.

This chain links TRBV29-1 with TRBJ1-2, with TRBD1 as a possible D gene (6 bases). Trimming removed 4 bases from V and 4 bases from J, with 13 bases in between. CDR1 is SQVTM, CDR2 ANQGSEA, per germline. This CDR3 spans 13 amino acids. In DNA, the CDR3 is TGCAGCGTTGTTCCCCAGGGGACCTATGGCTACACCTTC. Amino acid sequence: CSVVPQGTYGYTF.

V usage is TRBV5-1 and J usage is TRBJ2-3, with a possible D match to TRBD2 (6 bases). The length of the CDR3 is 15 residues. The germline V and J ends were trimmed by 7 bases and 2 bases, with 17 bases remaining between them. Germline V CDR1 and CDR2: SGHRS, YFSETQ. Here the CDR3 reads CASRGAGMDTDTQYF. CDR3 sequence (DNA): TGCGCCAGCCGAGGGGCGGGGATGGACACAGATACGCAGTATTTT.

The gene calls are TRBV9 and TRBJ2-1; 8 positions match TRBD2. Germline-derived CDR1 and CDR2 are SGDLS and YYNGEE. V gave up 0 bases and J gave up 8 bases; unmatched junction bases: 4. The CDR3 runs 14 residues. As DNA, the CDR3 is TGTGCCAGCAGCGTAGTCGGCGGGGGGTATGAGCAGTTCTTC. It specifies CASSVVGGGYEQFF.

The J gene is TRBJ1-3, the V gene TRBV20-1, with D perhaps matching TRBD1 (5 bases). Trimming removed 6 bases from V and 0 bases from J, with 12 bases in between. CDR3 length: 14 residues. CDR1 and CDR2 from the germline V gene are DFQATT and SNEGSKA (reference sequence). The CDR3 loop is CSALGEGSGNTIYF. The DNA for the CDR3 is TGCAGTGCCTTGGGGGAGGGCTCTGGAAACACCATATATTTT.

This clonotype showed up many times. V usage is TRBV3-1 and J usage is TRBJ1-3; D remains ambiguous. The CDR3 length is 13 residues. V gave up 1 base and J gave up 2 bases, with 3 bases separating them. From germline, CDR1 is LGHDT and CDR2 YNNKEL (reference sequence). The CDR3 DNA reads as TGTGCCAGCAGCCAAGGCCCTGGAAACACCATATATTTT. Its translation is CASSQGPGNTIYF.

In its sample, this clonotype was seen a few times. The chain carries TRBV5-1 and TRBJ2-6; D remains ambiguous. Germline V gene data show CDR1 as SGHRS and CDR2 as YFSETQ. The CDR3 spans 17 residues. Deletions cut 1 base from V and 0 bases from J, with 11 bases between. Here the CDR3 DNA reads TGCGCCAGCAGCTTGCATGAACCGATCTCTGGGGCCAACGTCCTGACTTTC. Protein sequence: CASSLHEPISGANVLTF.

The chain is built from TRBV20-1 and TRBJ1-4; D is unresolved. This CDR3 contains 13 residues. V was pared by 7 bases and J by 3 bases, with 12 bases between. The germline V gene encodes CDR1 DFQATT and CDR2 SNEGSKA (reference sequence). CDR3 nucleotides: TGCAGTGGGTCGGACGGCCCTAATGAAAAACTGTTTTTT. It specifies CSGSDGPNEKLFF.

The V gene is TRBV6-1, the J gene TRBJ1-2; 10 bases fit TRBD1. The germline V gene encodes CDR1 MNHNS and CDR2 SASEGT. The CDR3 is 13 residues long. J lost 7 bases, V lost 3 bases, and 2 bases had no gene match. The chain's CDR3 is CASSDRDRGGYTF. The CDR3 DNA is TGTGCCAGCAGTGACCGGGACAGGGGTGGCTACACCTTC.

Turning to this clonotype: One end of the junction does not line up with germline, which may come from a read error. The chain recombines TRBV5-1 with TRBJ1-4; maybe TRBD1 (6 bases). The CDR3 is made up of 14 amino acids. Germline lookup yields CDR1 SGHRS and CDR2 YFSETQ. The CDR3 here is CASSLIRGNEKLVF. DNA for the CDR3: TGCGCCAGCAGCTTGATCAGGGGAAACGAAAAACTGGTTTTT.

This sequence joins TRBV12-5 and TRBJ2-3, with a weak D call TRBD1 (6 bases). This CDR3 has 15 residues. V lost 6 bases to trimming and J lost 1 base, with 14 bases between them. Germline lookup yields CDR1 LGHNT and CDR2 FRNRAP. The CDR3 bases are TGTGCTAGTGGCCCCTGGGGGCAGGGCACAGATACGCAGTATTTT. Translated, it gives CASGPWGQGTDTQYF.

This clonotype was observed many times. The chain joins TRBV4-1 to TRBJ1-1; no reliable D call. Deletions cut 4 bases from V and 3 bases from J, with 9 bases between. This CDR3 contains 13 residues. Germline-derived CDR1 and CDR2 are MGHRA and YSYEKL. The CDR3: CASSLRRDTEAFF. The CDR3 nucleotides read TGCGCCAGCAGCCTCAGGAGGGACACTGAAGCTTTCTTT.

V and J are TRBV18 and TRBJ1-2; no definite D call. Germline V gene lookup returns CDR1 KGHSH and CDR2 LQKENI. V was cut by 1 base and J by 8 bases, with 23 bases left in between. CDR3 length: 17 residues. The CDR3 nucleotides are TGTGCCAGCTCACCACACCGGCACATGGGCCTCTTGTACGGCTACACCTTC. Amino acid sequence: CASSPHRHMGLLYGYTF.

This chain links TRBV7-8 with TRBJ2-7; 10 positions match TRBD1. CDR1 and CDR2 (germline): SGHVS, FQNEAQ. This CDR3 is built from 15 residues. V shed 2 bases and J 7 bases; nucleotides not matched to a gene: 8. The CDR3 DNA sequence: TGTGCCAGCAGCTTAATGGGGGACAGGGGACGTGAGCAGTACTTC. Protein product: CASSLMGDRGREQYF. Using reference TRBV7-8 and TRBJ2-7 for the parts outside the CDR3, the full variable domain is GAGVSQSPRYKVAKRGQDVALRCDPISGHVSLFWYQQALGQGPEFLTYFQNEAQLDKSGLPSDRFFAERPEGSVSTLKIQRTQQEDSAVYLCASSLMGDRGREQYFGPGTRLTVT.

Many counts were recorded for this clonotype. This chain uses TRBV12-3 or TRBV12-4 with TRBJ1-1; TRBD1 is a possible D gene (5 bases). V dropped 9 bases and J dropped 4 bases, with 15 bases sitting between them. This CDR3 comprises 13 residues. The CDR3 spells CASLVLGGTEAFF. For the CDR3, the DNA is TGTGCCAGTTTGGTTCTGGGGGGCACTGAAGCTTTCTTT.

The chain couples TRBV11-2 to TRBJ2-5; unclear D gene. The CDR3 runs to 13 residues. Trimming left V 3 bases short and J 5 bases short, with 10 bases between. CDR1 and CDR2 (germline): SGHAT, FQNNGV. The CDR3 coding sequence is TGTGCCAGCAGCTTTGGCTTTAAGGAGACCCAGTACTTC. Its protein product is CASSFGFKETQYF.

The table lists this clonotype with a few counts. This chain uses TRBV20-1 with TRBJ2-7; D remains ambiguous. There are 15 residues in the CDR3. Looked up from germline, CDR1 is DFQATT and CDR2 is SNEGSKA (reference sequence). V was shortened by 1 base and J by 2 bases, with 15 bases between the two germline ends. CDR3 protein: CSARGARSSTYEQYF. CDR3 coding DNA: TGCAGTGCTAGAGGGGCCAGGAGCTCGACCTACGAGCAGTACTTC.

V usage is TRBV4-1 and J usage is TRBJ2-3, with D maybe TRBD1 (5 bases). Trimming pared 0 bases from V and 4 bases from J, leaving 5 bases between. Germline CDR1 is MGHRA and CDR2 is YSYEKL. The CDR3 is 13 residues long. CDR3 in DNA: TGCGCCAGCAGCCAAGAAGGGGCAGATACGCAGTATTTT. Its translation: CASSQEGADTQYF.

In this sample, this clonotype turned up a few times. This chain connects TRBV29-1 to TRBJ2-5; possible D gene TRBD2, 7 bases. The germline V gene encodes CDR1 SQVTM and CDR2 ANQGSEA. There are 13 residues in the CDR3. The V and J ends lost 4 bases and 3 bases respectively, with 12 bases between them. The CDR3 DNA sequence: TGCAGCGTTGGGGGAGGGGGAAAAGAGACCCAGTACTTC. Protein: CSVGGGGKETQYF.

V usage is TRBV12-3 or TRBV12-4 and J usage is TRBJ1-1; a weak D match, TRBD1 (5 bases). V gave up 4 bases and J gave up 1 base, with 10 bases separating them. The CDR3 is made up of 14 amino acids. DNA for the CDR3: TGTGCCAGCAGTTCAATACAGGAGAACACTGAAGCTTTCTTT. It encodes CASSSIQENTEAFF.

CDR3 sequence reads: CASSLASRSSRGEQYF. The CDR3 bases are TGTGCCAGCAGCTTAGCCTCGAGGTCTAGCAGAGGAGAGCAGTACTTC. This chain links TRBV7-2 with TRBJ2-7, with D perhaps TRBD2 (5 bases). This CDR3 has 16 residues. V was shortened by 0 bases and J by 7 bases, with 19 bases between the two germline ends. Germline V gene data show CDR1 as SGHTA and CDR2 as FQGNSA. The whole variable domain, remainder taken from reference TRBV7-2 and TRBJ2-7, is GAGVSQSPSNKVTEKGKDVELRCDPISGHTALYWYRQSLGQGLEFLIYFQGNSAPDKSGLPSDRFSAERTGGSVSTLTIQRTQQEDSAVYLCASSLASRSSRGEQYFGPGTRLTVT.

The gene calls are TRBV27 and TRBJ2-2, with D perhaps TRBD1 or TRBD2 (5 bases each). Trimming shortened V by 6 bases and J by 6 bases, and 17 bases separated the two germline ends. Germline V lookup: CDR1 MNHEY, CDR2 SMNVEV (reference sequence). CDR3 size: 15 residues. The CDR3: CASSTAGRTAGELFF. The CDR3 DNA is TGTGCCAGCAGCACCGCAGGGAGAACGGCCGGGGAGCTGTTTTTT.

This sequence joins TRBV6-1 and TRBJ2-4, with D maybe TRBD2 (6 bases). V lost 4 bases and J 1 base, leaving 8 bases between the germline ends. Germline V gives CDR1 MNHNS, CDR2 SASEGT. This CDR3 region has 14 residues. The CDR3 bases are TGTGCCAGCAGTGTCCGGGGGGCCAAAAACATTCAGTACTTC. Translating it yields CASSVRGAKNIQYF.

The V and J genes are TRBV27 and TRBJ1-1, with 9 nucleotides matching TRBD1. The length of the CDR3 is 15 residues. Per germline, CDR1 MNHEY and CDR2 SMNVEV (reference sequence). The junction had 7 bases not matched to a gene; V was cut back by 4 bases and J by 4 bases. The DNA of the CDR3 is TGTGCCAGCAGTTCTTGGGACAGGGCACGCACTGAAGCTTTCTTT. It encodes CASSSWDRARTEAFF.

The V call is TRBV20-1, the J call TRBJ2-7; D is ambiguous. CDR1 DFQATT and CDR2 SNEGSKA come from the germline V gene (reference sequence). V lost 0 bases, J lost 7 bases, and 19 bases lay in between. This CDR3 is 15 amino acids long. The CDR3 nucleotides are TGCAGTGCTAGAGACCCTCCGCGGACGTCCCTGGAGCAGTACTTC. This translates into CSARDPPRTSLEQYF.

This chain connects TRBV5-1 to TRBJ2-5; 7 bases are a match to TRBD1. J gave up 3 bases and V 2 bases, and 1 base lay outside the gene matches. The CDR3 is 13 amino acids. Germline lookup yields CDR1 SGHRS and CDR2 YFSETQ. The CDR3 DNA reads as TGCGCCAGCAGCTTTCAGGGGGAAGAGACCCAGTACTTC. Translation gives CASSFQGEETQYF.